The text below deals with one T cell receptor beta chain. This sample was included in a study of blood T cell repertoires in COVID-19. Study in general: Specimens from acute and convalescent COVID-19 originated in the United States, Italy and Spain.

Original data processing: Amplification of reference gene primers provided the estimated nucleated cell counts. TCRdb's table, derived via immunoSEQ multiplex PCR, lists solely in-frame clones and lacks some. V, J and clone size derive from that table, while D and trimming were established from the DNA sequence. The table lists roughly 60,000 clones, more than 90% of them singletons. This CDR3 is built from 18 residues. The V gene lost 4 bases and the J gene lost 3 bases, with 26 bases spanning the gap. This clonotype was sampled from a human donor in a cohort sampled during active COVID-19. Source material: peripheral blood. V and J are TRBV5-3 and TRBJ2-7, with D possibly matching TRBD1 (5 bases). TRBV5-3 is labeled an ORF, and its function is uncertain. The chain's CDR3 is CARSKIAGIKDRHYEQYF. As DNA, the CDR3 is TGTGCCAGAAGCAAAATAGCAGGGATTAAGGACCGGCACTACGAGCAGTACTTC.